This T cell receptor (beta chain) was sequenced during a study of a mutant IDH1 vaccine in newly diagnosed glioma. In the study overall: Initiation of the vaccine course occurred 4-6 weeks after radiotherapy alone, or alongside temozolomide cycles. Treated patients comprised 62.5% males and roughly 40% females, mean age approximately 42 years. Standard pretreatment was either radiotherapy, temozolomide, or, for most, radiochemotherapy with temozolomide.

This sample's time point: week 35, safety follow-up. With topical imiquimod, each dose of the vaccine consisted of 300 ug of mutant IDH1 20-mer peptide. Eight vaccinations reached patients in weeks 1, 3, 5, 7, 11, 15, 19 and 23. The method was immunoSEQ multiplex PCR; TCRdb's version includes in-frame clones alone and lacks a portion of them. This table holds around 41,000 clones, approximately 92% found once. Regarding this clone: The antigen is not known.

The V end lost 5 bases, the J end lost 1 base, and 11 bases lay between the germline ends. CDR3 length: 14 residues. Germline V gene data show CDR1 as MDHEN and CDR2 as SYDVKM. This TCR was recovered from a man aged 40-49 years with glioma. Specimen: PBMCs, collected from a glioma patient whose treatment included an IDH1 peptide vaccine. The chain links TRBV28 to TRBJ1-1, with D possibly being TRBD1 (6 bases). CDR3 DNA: TGTGCCAGCAGTCTACGAGGGGGGAACACTGAAGCTTTCTTT. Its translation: CASSLRGGNTEAFF.